This TCR beta chain was captured in a study of T-cell memory formation after mild COVID-19. Turning to the study itself: TCR clusters were mostly donor specific. Study-level points and caveats: Largely, contracting CD4+ clones fell within CM and EM, and contracting CD8+ clones within EMRA. Some clones that responded were present in memory (sampled pre-infection), which suggests cross-reactive memory joined.

The 5'RACE method, run with constant-segment primers, produced TCR alpha and TCR beta cDNA libraries (carrying sample barcodes and UMIs). TCRdb re-analysed the 5' RACE reads in MiXCR, keeping a single row per CDR3 protein. Here the sample spans about 84,000 distinct CDR3 sequences, approximately 14% being singletons. The sample holds many counts of this clonotype. Its antigen is unidentified. CDR1 and CDR2 (germline): SEHNR, FQNEAQ (reference sequence). The V gene lost 5 bases and the J gene lost 5 bases, with 9 bases spanning the gap. The CDR3 has 12 residues. Material for sequencing was PBMCs or a T cell subset sorted from them (not recorded which). The chain joins TRBV7-9 to TRBJ1-1; TRBD1 is a possible D gene (5 bases). The source of this sequence is an adult woman who had mild COVID-19 (a few samples of this study predate the infection). Cell type and time point are not known. CDR3 in amino acids: CASSPRTTEAFF. For the CDR3, the DNA is TGTGCCAGCAGCCCCAGGACAACTGAAGCTTTCTTT.